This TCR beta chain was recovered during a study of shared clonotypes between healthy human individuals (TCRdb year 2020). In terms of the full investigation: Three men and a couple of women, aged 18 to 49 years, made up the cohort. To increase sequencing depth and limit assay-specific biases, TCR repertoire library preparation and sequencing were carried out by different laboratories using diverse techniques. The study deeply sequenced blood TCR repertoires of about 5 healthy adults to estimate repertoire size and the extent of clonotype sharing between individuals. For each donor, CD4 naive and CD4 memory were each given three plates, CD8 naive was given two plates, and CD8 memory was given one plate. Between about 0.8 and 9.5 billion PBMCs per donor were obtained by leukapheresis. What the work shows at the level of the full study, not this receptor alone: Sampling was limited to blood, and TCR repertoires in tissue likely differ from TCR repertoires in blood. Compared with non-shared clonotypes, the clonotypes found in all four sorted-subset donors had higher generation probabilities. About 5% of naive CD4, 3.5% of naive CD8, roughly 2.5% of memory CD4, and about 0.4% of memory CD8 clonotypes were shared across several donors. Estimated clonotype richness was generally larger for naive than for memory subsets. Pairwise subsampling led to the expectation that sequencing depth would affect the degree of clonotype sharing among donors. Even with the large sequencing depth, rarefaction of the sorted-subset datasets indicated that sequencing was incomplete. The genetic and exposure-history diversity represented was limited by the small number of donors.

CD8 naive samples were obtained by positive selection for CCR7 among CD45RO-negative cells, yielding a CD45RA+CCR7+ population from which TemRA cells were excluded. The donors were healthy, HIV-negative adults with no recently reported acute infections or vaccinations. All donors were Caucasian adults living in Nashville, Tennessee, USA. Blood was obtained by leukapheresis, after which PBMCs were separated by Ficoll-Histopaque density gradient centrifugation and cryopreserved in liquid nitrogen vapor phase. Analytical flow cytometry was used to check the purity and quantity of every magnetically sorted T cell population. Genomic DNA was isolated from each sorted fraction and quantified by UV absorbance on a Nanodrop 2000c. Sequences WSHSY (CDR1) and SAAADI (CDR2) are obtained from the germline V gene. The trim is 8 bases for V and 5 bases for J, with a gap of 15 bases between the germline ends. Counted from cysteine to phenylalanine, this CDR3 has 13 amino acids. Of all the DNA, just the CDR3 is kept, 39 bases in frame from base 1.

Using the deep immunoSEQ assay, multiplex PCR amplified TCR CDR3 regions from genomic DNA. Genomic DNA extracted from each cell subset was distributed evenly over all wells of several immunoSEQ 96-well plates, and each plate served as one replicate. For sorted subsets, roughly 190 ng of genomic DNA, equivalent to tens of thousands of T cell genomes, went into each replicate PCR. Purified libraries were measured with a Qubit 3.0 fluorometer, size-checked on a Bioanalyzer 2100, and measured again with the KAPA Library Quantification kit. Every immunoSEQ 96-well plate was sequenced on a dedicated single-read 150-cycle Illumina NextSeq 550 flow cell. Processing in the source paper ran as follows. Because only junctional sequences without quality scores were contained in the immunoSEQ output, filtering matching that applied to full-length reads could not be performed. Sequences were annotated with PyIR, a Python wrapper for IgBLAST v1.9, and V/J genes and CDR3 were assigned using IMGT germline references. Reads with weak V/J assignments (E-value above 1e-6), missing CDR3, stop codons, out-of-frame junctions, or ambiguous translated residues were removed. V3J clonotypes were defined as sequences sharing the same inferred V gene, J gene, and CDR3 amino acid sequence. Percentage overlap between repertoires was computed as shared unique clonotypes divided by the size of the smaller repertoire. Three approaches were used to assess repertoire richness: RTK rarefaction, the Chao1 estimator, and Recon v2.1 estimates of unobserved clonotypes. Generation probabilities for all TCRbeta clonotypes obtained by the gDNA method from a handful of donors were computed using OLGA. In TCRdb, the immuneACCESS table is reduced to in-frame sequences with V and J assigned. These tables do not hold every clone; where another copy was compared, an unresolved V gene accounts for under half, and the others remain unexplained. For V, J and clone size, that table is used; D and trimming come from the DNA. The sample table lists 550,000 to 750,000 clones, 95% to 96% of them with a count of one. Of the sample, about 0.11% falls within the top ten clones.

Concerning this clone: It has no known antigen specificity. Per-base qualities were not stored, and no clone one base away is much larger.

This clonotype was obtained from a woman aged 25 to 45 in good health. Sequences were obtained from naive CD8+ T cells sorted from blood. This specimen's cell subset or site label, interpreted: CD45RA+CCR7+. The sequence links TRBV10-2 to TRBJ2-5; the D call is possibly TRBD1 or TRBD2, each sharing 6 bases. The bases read TGCGCCAGCCGGAGGGGGGCGAGGGAGACCCAGTACTTC. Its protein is CASRRGARETQYF.